This T cell receptor (beta chain) was sequenced in a study of shared clonotypes between healthy human individuals. Study in general: Donor ages ranged 18 to 49 years: a couple of women, a few men. Study-wide results and limits: Genetic and exposure-history diversity was limited by the small donor number.

Several immunoSEQ plates received, in even portions, the genomic DNA of each subset. Unsorted PBMC DNA was run through sequencing on ten immunoSEQ deep assay plates. Clones were read by immunoSEQ multiplex PCR, and TCRdb kept only the in-frame ones, dropping some. The sample has fewer than 600,000 clones, about four fifths seen once. Per the germline V gene, CDR1 is SGHVS and CDR2 is FQNEAQ. The CDR3 extends over 14 amino acids. Trimming took off 1 base at V and 1 base at J, with 7 bases between the two ends. The count of this clone is one. The antigen is undetermined. This chain joins TRBV7-8 and TRBJ1-1; D unclear. Material: PBMCs. The TCR sequence derives from a middle-aged woman in good health. Some clones in this sample may be carry-over from other donors' samples. The CDR3 here is CASSLVQSNTEAFF. The CDR3 nucleotides read TGTGCCAGCAGCTTAGTACAGTCGAACACTGAAGCTTTCTTT. The variable domain in full, with the rest retrieved from reference TRBV7-8 and TRBJ1-1, is GAGVSQSPRYKVAKRGQDVALRCDPISGHVSLFWYQQALGQGPEFLTYFQNEAQLDKSGLPSDRFFAERPEGSVSTLKIQRTQQEDSAVYLCASSLVQSNTEAFFGQGTRLTVV.